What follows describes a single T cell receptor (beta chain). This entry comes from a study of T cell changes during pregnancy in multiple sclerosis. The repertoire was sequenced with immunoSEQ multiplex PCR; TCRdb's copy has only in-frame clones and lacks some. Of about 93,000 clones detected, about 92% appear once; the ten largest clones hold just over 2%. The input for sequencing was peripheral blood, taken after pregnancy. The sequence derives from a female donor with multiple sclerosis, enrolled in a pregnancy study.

For the CDR3, the DNA is TGTGCCATCAGTGAGGGGCAGGGGTTGGGGGGCTACACCTTC. Amino acid sequence: CAISEGQGLGGYTF. The V gene is TRBV10-3, the J gene TRBJ1-2; a weak D match, TRBD1 (6 bases). Per germline, CDR1 ENHRY and CDR2 SYGVKD. The CDR3 sequence is 14 residues long. V lost 2 bases to trimming and J lost 8 bases, with 15 bases between them.